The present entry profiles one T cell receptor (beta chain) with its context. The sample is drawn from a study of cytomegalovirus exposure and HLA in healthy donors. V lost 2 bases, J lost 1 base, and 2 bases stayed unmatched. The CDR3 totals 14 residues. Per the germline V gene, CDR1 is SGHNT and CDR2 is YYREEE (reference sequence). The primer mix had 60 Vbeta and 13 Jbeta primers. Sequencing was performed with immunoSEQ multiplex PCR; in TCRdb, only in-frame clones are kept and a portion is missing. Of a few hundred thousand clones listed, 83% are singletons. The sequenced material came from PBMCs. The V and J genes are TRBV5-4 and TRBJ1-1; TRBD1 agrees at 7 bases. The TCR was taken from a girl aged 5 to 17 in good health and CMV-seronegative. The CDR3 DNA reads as TGTGCCAGCAGCTTCAAGGGGGCGAACACTGAAGCTTTCTTT. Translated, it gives CASSFKGANTEAFF. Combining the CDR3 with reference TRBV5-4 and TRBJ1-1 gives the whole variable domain ETGVTQSPTHLIKTRGQQVTLRCSSQSGHNTVSWYQQALGQGPQFIFQYYREEENGRGNFPPRFSGLQFPNYSSELNVNALELDDSALYLCASSFKGANTEAFFGQGTRLTVV.